What follows are 25 T cell receptor beta chains derived from one specimen sequenced in a study of blood T cells in healthy people across ages. The authors ran a second PCR of 7 to 11 cycles using a sample-barcoded 5' primer and a J-beta primer mix. MiXCR, applied by TCRdb to the 5' RACE reads, yields one record per CDR3 protein. In the table there are roughly 1,800,000 distinct CDR3 sequences, less than 50% of which are singletons. Sequenced sample: blood. The receptors come from a woman in her 40s in good health.

The J gene is TRBJ1-2, the V gene TRBV28; D perhaps matches TRBD1 (6 bases). CDR1 is MDHEN and CDR2 is SYDVKM in the germline V gene. The CDR3 is 13 residues long. Trimming took 2 bases from V and 7 from J, leaving 11 bases between them. The CDR3 is CASSLTGWRGYTF. The CDR3 DNA follows: TGTGCCAGCAGTTTAACAGGGTGGCGTGGCTACACCTTC.

This chain links TRBV7-2 with TRBJ2-7, with 7 nucleotides matching TRBD1. V was clipped by 6 bases and J by 2 bases; unmatched bases: 7. There are 14 residues in the CDR3. Germline V gene lookup returns CDR1 SGHTA and CDR2 FQGNSA. In nucleotides, the CDR3 is TGTGCCAGCAGAGGTGGGACAGCAGCCTACGAGCAGTACTTC. It specifies CASRGGTAAYEQYF.

This chain links TRBV5-1 with TRBJ2-5; the D is unclear. The CDR3 runs to 14 residues. Germline values: CDR1 SGHRS, CDR2 YFSETQ. Trimming pared 0 bases from V and 2 bases from J, leaving 8 bases between. The CDR3 sequence: CASSLGADQETQYF. For the CDR3, the DNA is TGCGCCAGCAGCTTGGGGGCAGATCAAGAGACCCAGTACTTC.

This clonotype was observed once. The chain is built from TRBV11-2 and TRBJ1-5; 10 bases match TRBD1. J was trimmed by 6 bases and V by 3 bases; bases with no gene match: 5. Germline CDR1 and CDR2: SGHAT and FQNNGV. The CDR3 loop spans 15 amino acids. The CDR3 is CASSFGQGVSQPQHF. CDR3 in DNA: TGTGCCAGCAGCTTTGGACAGGGGGTTAGTCAGCCCCAGCATTTT.

There are a few counts of this clonotype. This chain uses TRBV6-1 with TRBJ1-2; 7 nucleotides line up with TRBD1. Germline V lookup: CDR1 MNHNS, CDR2 SASEGT. V gave up 3 bases and J gave up 8 bases; unmatched junction bases: 12. This CDR3 is 15 amino acids long. The CDR3 region has the DNA TGTGCCAGCAGTGAGTTCGGGACAGACCCTCTCGGCTACACCTTC. As protein: CASSEFGTDPLGYTF.

The sample holds a few counts of this clonotype. CDR3 amino acids: CASSFGQLYNEQFF. CDR3 coding DNA: TGTGCCAGCAGTTTCGGACAGCTCTACAATGAGCAGTTCTTC. The rearrangement joins TRBV12-3 or TRBV12-4 to TRBJ2-1; possibly TRBD1 for D (6 bases). V lost 3 bases, J lost 3 bases, and 9 bases lay in between. CDR3 size: 14 residues.

The table lists this clonotype with a few counts. The J gene is TRBJ2-3, the V gene TRBV20-1; 8 bases align to TRBD1. The CDR3 contains 14 residues. CDR1 and CDR2 from the germline V gene are DFQATT and SNEGSKA (reference sequence). After removal of 1 base from V and 4 bases from J, the junction contained 4 bases not matched to a gene. The CDR3 spells CSARVGQVSDTQYF. The CDR3 nucleotides read TGCAGTGCTAGAGTGGGACAGGTGTCAGATACGCAGTATTTT.

CDR3 bases: TGTGCCAGCAGTTACGCGGGACAGGGAGGAGAGACCCAGTACTTC. This encodes CASSYAGQGGETQYF. The chain combines TRBV6-2 or TRBV6-3 with TRBJ2-5; the match to TRBD1 covers 9 bases. Looked up from germline, CDR1 is MNHEY and CDR2 is SVGEGT. The CDR3 length is 15 residues. V shed 2 bases, J shed 4 bases, and the junction held 5 bases outside the gene matches.

This rearrangement joins TRBV2 to TRBJ2-4; TRBD2 matches 8 bases. Looked up from germline, CDR1 is SNHLY and CDR2 is FYNNEI. With 8 bases clipped from V and 2 bases from J, the junction kept 14 bases outside the gene matches. CDR3 length equals 17 residues. In DNA form, the CDR3 reads TGTGCCAGCTCCCTTCCCCGGGGGGGCAGGACCAAAAACATTCAGTACTTC. Its protein is CASSLPRGGRTKNIQYF.

This chain links TRBV9 with TRBJ2-7; 7 bases match TRBD1. V dropped 4 bases and J dropped 3; count of bases not matched to a gene: 7. From germline, CDR1 is SGDLS and CDR2 YYNGEE. This CDR3 spans 14 amino acids. The CDR3 nucleotides are TGTGCCAGCAGCTACCGGGACAGACTCTACGAGCAGTACTTC. As protein: CASSYRDRLYEQYF. The complete variable domain, with remaining parts taken from reference TRBV9 and TRBJ2-7, reads DSGVTQTPKHLITATGQRVTLRCSPRSGDLSVYWYQQSLDQGLQFLIQYYNGEERAKGNILERFSAQQFPDLHSELNLSSLELGDSALYFCASSYRDRLYEQYFGPGTRLTVT.

V usage is TRBV5-6 and J usage is TRBJ1-1; 11 bases are a match to TRBD1. Germline trimming cut 4 bases from V and 7 bases from J; bases unmatched to any gene: 15. The CDR3 length is 17 residues. Germline V gene data show CDR1 as SGHDT and CDR2 as YYEEEE. CDR3 protein: CASSPLGPGQGDYEAFF. Written as DNA, the CDR3 is TGTGCCAGCAGCCCCTTAGGTCCGGGACAGGGGGACTATGAAGCTTTCTTT.

The chain employs TRBV7-2 and TRBJ2-5, with TRBD2 as a possible D gene (5 bases). Trimming took off 1 base at V and 10 bases at J, with 16 bases between the two ends. Per the germline V gene, CDR1 is SGHTA and CDR2 is FQGNSA. The CDR3 is made up of 14 amino acids. CDR3 sequence: CASSLGADLRGQYF. The CDR3 coding sequence is TGTGCCAGCAGCTTAGGGGCGGATCTCCGGGGCCAGTACTTC.

This clonotype occurred a few times. The rearrangement joins TRBV29-1 to TRBJ2-3; the match to TRBD1 covers 7 bases. Germline CDR1 is SQVTM and CDR2 is ANQGSEA. CDR3 length: 14 residues. V lost 7 bases, J lost 0 bases, and 7 bases stayed unmatched. Here the CDR3 DNA reads TGCAGCGGCTACTCGGACAGGAGCACAGATACGCAGTATTTT. Amino acid sequence: CSGYSDRSTDTQYF.

V and J are TRBV7-2 and TRBJ1-1; D is uncertain. Trimming took off 0 bases at V and 3 bases at J, with 5 bases between the two ends. Germline V gene lookup returns CDR1 SGHTA and CDR2 FQGNSA. CDR3 length equals 13 residues. CDR3 sequence reads: CASSLAPYTEAFF. CDR3 nucleotides: TGTGCCAGCAGCTTAGCCCCTTACACTGAAGCTTTCTTT.

The sample holds a few counts of this clonotype. The chain uses TRBV20-1 and TRBJ2-7; D is unresolved. The germline V and J ends were trimmed by 3 bases and 3 bases, with 12 bases remaining between them. CDR1 DFQATT and CDR2 SNEGSKA come from the germline V gene (reference sequence). This CDR3 is 13 amino acids long. The CDR3 loop reads CSARRSGLYEQYF. Here the CDR3 DNA reads TGCAGTGCTAGGAGGTCAGGTCTCTACGAGCAGTACTTC.

V is TRBV28 and J is TRBJ2-7, with D perhaps TRBD2 (6 bases). The DNA end favors TRBJ2-5, so the J call may be wrong. In germline, CDR1 is MDHEN, CDR2 SYDVKM. CDR3 size: 15 residues. This CDR3 is CASSPARGAGETQYF. The CDR3 DNA is TGTGCCAGCAGTCCCGCCCGCGGGGCGGGCGAGACCCAGTACTTC.

The genes are TRBV27 and TRBJ1-2, with D perhaps TRBD1 (5 bases). Germline V gene sequence: CDR1 MNHEY, CDR2 SMNVEV (reference sequence). V was cut by 3 bases and J by 0 bases, with 20 bases left in between. CDR3 size: 18 residues. The CDR3 region has the DNA TGTGCCAGCAGTTTTCTGGGTGAAGGGGATGGAGCTAACTATGGCTACACCTTC. It specifies CASSFLGEGDGANYGYTF.

The CDR3 protein is CASRLTDEQYF. CDR3 coding DNA: TGTGCCAGCCGCCTTACCGACGAGCAGTACTTC. V usage is TRBV6-2 or TRBV6-3 and J usage is TRBJ2-7; D remains ambiguous. Germline CDR1 reads MNHEY; CDR2 reads SVGEGT. The V end lost 8 bases, the J end lost 5 bases, and 10 bases lay between the germline ends. The CDR3 runs 11 residues.

This chain joins TRBV7-9 and TRBJ2-7, with 13 positions matching TRBD2. Germline V CDR1 and CDR2: SEHNR, FQNEAQ (reference sequence). This CDR3 spans 16 amino acids. With V trimmed by 0 bases and J by 12 bases, 11 bases remained unmatched. The CDR3 sequence is CASSLARTSGGPKRYF. The CDR3 nucleotides read TGTGCCAGCAGCTTAGCGCGGACTAGCGGGGGCCCAAAGCGGTACTTC.

The genes are TRBV5-1 and TRBJ2-5, with 10 bases fitting TRBD1. The germline V gene has CDR1 SGHRS and CDR2 YFSETQ. This CDR3 has 15 residues. Trimming took 6 bases from V and 4 from J; bases not matched to a gene: 9. The DNA of the CDR3 is TGCGCCAGCACCAGGACAGGGGGTTTTGGAGAGACCCAGTACTTC. Translated: CASTRTGGFGETQYF.

This clonotype has just a few counts. This chain uses TRBV5-1 with TRBJ2-3; D is unresolved. The V end lost 3 bases, the J end lost 4 bases, and 12 bases lay between the germline ends. The CDR3 covers 14 residues. Germline loops: CDR1 SGHRS, CDR2 YFSETQ. This CDR3 reads CASSSPGRADTQYF. CDR3 DNA: TGCGCCAGCAGCTCGCCAGGACGTGCAGATACGCAGTATTTT.

This chain joins TRBV12-3 or TRBV12-4 and TRBJ2-1; D not certain. The CDR3 has 13 residues. V was pared by 6 bases and J by 9 bases, with 15 bases between. The CDR3 nucleotides are TGTGCCAGCAGCCGCGCTACAGTGGGTGAGCAGTTCTTC. It codes for CASSRATVGEQFF.

V is TRBV7-8 and J is TRBJ2-5; D is ambiguous. CDR1 is SGHVS, CDR2 FQNEAQ, per germline. This CDR3 has 14 residues. V gave up 1 base and J gave up 4 bases, with 10 bases separating them. The CDR3 loop reads CASSLGVERETQYF. The CDR3 DNA follows: TGTGCCAGCAGCTTAGGGGTGGAGAGAGAGACCCAGTACTTC.

The chain recombines TRBV28 with TRBJ2-7, with D possibly called TRBD1 or TRBD2 (5 bases each). CDR3 size: 12 residues. The germline V and J ends were trimmed by 4 bases and 6 bases, with 10 bases remaining between them. From germline, CDR1 is MDHEN and CDR2 SYDVKM. The CDR3 loop is CASSSGAVEQYF. DNA of the CDR3: TGTGCCAGCAGTTCCGGGGCCGTCGAGCAGTACTTC.

About this clonotype itself: The junction and the germline gene differ at one end; a read error may be behind it. V and J are TRBV6-5 and TRBJ1-2; possibly TRBD1 for D (6 bases). Germline CDR1 is MNHEY and CDR2 is SVGAGI. This CDR3 comprises 17 residues. The CDR3 sequence is CVSSYSGLNQGNYGYTF. DNA of the CDR3: TGTGTCAGCAGTTACTCCGGGCTTAATCAGGGGAACTATGGCTACACCTTC.